The rows below give T cell receptor beta chains drawn from one sample of a study of T-cell memory formation after mild COVID-19. TCRdb re-derived calls from the 5' RACE reads in MiXCR, one entry per CDR3 protein. The sample lists about 360,000 distinct CDR3 sequences; roughly 13% were seen once. The sequenced material came from PBMCs or a T cell subset sorted from them (not recorded which). These receptors were obtained from a young man who had mild COVID-19 (a few samples of this study predate the infection). Cell type and time point are not known. The CDR3 runs from the conserved cysteine through the conserved F or W. A D gene is named only where the DNA matches it firmly. Size values are once, few and many counts, or a class for expanded clones, and some rows have none.

d_call: -; j_call: TRBJ1-1; clone_size: few; v_call: TRBV20-1; cdr3_aa: CSARPPALYTEAFF; cdr3_nt: TGCAGTGCTAGACCACCGGCCCTTTACACTGAAGCTTTCTTT
d_call: -; j_call: TRBJ1-1; clone_size: -; v_call: TRBV12-3/TRBV12-4; cdr3_aa: CASSRTGRVTEAFF; cdr3_nt: TGTGCCAGCAGCCGAACAGGCCGGGTCACTGAAGCTTTCTTT
d_call: -; j_call: TRBJ1-1; clone_size: few; v_call: TRBV4-1; cdr3_aa: CASSAPTGKNTEAFF; cdr3_nt: TGCGCCAGCAGCGCCCCGACAGGTAAGAACACTGAAGCTTTCTTT
d_call: TRBD2; j_call: TRBJ2-2; clone_size: many; v_call: TRBV5-4; cdr3_aa: CASSSSGGATGELFF; cdr3_nt: TGTGCCAGCAGCTCGAGCGGGGGGGCCACCGGGGAGCTGTTTTTT
d_call: TRBD2; j_call: TRBJ2-3; clone_size: few; v_call: TRBV6-5; cdr3_aa: CASSYFGTSGGGTDTQYF; cdr3_nt: TGTGCCAGCAGTTACTTCGGGACTAGCGGGGGGGGCACAGATACGCAGTATTTT
d_call: -; j_call: TRBJ2-3; clone_size: -; v_call: TRBV20-1; cdr3_aa: CSGRESTDTQYF; cdr3_nt: TGCAGCGGACGGGAAAGCACAGATACGCAGTATTTT
d_call: TRBD1; j_call: TRBJ1-3; clone_size: -; v_call: TRBV4-1; cdr3_aa: CASSLDPGQRSGNTIYF; cdr3_nt: TGCGCCAGCAGCTTGGACCCGGGACAGAGATCTGGAAACACCATATATTTT
d_call: -; j_call: TRBJ2-2; clone_size: few; v_call: TRBV29-1; cdr3_aa: CSVPAASGELFF; cdr3_nt: TGCAGCGTGCCCGCGGCATCCGGGGAGCTGTTTTTT
d_call: TRBD2; j_call: TRBJ2-5; clone_size: few; v_call: TRBV7-3; cdr3_aa: CASSQKSTSGGETYQETQYF; cdr3_nt: TGTGCCAGCAGCCAAAAGTCGACTAGCGGGGGAGAAACGTACCAAGAGACCCAGTACTTC
d_call: TRBD2; j_call: TRBJ2-1; clone_size: -; v_call: TRBV20-1; cdr3_aa: CSARADRGGPYNEQFF; cdr3_nt: TGCAGTGCTAGAGCTGATCGGGGGGGCCCATACAATGAGCAGTTCTTC
d_call: -; j_call: TRBJ1-1; clone_size: few; v_call: TRBV6-2/TRBV6-3; cdr3_aa: CASSDDRKRGSF; cdr3_nt: TGTGCCAGCAGTGACGACCGCAAACGAGGGTCCTTT
d_call: TRBD1; j_call: TRBJ1-2; clone_size: few; v_call: TRBV6-5; cdr3_aa: CASSPQGTGAFYGYTF; cdr3_nt: TGTGCCAGCAGTCCCCAAGGGACAGGGGCGTTCTATGGCTACACCTTC
d_call: TRBD2; j_call: TRBJ2-3; clone_size: -; v_call: TRBV10-3; cdr3_aa: CAISLGQGLAGGSTDTQYF; cdr3_nt: TGTGCCATCAGCCTCGGACAGGGCCTAGCGGGGGGGTCCACAGATACGCAGTATTTT
d_call: -; j_call: TRBJ1-5; clone_size: -; v_call: TRBV11-2; cdr3_aa: CASSLVSDQPQHF; cdr3_nt: TGTGCCAGCAGCTTAGTCTCAGATCAGCCCCAGCATTTT
d_call: TRBD1; j_call: TRBJ1-2; clone_size: -; v_call: TRBV5-1; cdr3_aa: CASSLQGRGREGYTF; cdr3_nt: TGCGCCAGCAGCTTGCAGGGCAGGGGGCGAGAGGGCTACACCTTC
d_call: -; j_call: TRBJ2-5; clone_size: -; v_call: TRBV3-2; cdr3_aa: CASSQARDRVKETQYF; cdr3_nt: TGTGCCAGCAGCCAAGCTAGGGACAGGGTAAAAGAGACCCAGTACTTC
d_call: TRBD2; j_call: TRBJ2-3; clone_size: few; v_call: TRBV30; cdr3_aa: CAWSGGSTDTQYF; cdr3_nt: TGTGCCTGGAGCGGGGGGTCGACAGATACGCAGTATTTT
d_call: -; j_call: TRBJ2-3; clone_size: -; v_call: TRBV7-6; cdr3_aa: CASSLLGGLGDTQYF; cdr3_nt: TGTGCCAGCAGCTTGCTGGGGGGCCTCGGAGATACGCAGTATTTT
d_call: TRBD2; j_call: TRBJ2-3; clone_size: few; v_call: TRBV4-2; cdr3_aa: CASSQDGERGEGADTQYF; cdr3_nt: TGTGCCAGCAGCCAAGATGGCGAGCGGGGGGAGGGGGCAGATACGCAGTATTTT
d_call: -; j_call: TRBJ2-1; clone_size: few; v_call: TRBV5-1; cdr3_aa: CASSSPQENRIEQFF; cdr3_nt: TGCGCCAGCAGCTCGCCACAGGAGAATCGTATTGAGCAGTTCTTC
d_call: TRBD1; j_call: TRBJ1-4; clone_size: few; v_call: TRBV25-1; cdr3_aa: CASSDPQGGYGTNEKLFF; cdr3_nt: TGTGCCAGCAGTGACCCACAGGGGGGATACGGAACTAATGAAAAACTGTTTTTT
d_call: -; j_call: TRBJ2-5; clone_size: few; v_call: TRBV6-2/TRBV6-3; cdr3_aa: CASSMYQETQYF; cdr3_nt: TGTGCCAGCAGTATGTACCAAGAGACCCAGTACTTC
d_call: TRBD1; j_call: TRBJ2-1; clone_size: few; v_call: TRBV6-1; cdr3_aa: CASSEESGGYNEQFF; cdr3_nt: TGTGCCAGCAGTGAAGAGTCAGGGGGCTACAATGAGCAGTTCTTC
d_call: -; j_call: TRBJ2-2; clone_size: few; v_call: TRBV7-3; cdr3_aa: CASSSSSLPGELFF; cdr3_nt: TGTGCCAGCAGCTCATCTAGCCTGCCCGGGGAGCTGTTTTTT
d_call: TRBD1; j_call: TRBJ1-1; clone_size: few; v_call: TRBV7-6; cdr3_aa: CASSEWTGNTEAFF; cdr3_nt: TGTGCCAGCAGCGAGTGGACAGGGAACACTGAAGCTTTCTTT
d_call: -; j_call: TRBJ1-2; clone_size: -; v_call: TRBV11-2; cdr3_aa: CASSGRDQFGFGYTF; cdr3_nt: TGTGCCAGCAGCGGACGGGACCAATTCGGGTTTGGCTACACCTTC
d_call: -; j_call: TRBJ1-6; clone_size: many; v_call: TRBV4-3; cdr3_aa: CASSQDTPTPGSYNSPLHF; cdr3_nt: TGCGCCAGCAGCCAAGATACTCCAACACCAGGATCCTATAATTCACCCCTCCACTTT
d_call: -; j_call: TRBJ2-3; clone_size: -; v_call: TRBV10-3; cdr3_aa: CAISESVAGRSTDTQYF; cdr3_nt: TGTGCCATCAGTGAGTCGGTCGCGGGGAGAAGCACAGATACGCAGTATTTT
d_call: -; j_call: TRBJ2-3; clone_size: few; v_call: TRBV7-2; cdr3_aa: CASSLKAGLDTQYF; cdr3_nt: TGTGCCAGCAGCTTAAAGGCAGGGTTGGATACGCAGTATTTT
d_call: -; j_call: TRBJ2-5; clone_size: -; v_call: TRBV2; cdr3_aa: CASGAEETQYF; cdr3_nt: TGTGCCAGCGGGGCAGAAGAGACCCAGTACTTC
d_call: TRBD1; j_call: TRBJ1-6; clone_size: few; v_call: TRBV20-1; cdr3_aa: CSAVDRWYNSPLHF; cdr3_nt: TGCAGTGCAGTGGACAGGTGGTATAATTCACCCCTCCACTTT
d_call: TRBD2; j_call: TRBJ2-5; clone_size: -; v_call: TRBV7-8; cdr3_aa: CASSLPTSGGYQETQYF; cdr3_nt: TGTGCCAGCAGCTTACCAACTAGCGGGGGTTACCAAGAGACCCAGTACTTC
d_call: -; j_call: TRBJ1-5; clone_size: few; v_call: TRBV6-2/TRBV6-3; cdr3_aa: CASATSNQPQHF; cdr3_nt: TGTGCCAGTGCGACTAGCAATCAGCCCCAGCATTTT
d_call: TRBD2; j_call: TRBJ2-5; clone_size: -; v_call: TRBV5-1; cdr3_aa: CASSHGRGKQDTQYF; cdr3_nt: TGCGCCAGCAGCCATGGGCGGGGGAAGCAAGATACCCAGTACTTC
d_call: TRBD2; j_call: TRBJ2-5; clone_size: -; v_call: TRBV29-1; cdr3_aa: CSHRTSVETQYF; cdr3_nt: TGCAGCCATCGGACTAGTGTGGAGACCCAGTACTTC
d_call: TRBD1; j_call: TRBJ1-5; clone_size: -; v_call: TRBV30; cdr3_aa: CAWNRDRGVQPQHF; cdr3_nt: TGTGCCTGGAATCGGGACAGGGGGGTGCAGCCCCAGCATTTT
d_call: TRBD1; j_call: TRBJ1-6; clone_size: -; v_call: TRBV2; cdr3_aa: CASCSRQGSYPLHF; cdr3_nt: TGTGCCAGTTGCTCGAGACAGGGATCTTACCCCCTCCACTTT
d_call: TRBD2; j_call: TRBJ2-1; clone_size: -; v_call: TRBV6-2/TRBV6-3; cdr3_aa: CASSYYGPGLYNEQFF; cdr3_nt: TGTGCCAGCAGTTACTATGGGCCGGGACTATACAATGAGCAGTTCTTC
d_call: TRBD1; j_call: TRBJ2-7; clone_size: -; v_call: TRBV29-1; cdr3_aa: CSVRTGGGTYEQYF; cdr3_nt: TGCAGCGTTCGGACAGGGGGCGGAACCTACGAGCAGTACTTC
d_call: -; j_call: TRBJ2-1; clone_size: -; v_call: TRBV7-2; cdr3_aa: CASSLRYYRGGNEQFF; cdr3_nt: TGTGCCAGCAGCCTTAGATACTATAGGGGCGGCAATGAGCAGTTCTTC